This TCR beta chain was observed in a study of blood T cells in healthy people across ages. Germline values: CDR1 SGHNT, CDR2 YENEEA. This CDR3 is built from 16 residues. Trimming stripped 1 base from V and 2 bases from J, with 13 bases between. For the second PCR, which ran for 7 to 11 cycles, a sample-barcoded 5' primer and a J-beta primer mix were used. Tags on each cDNA molecule came from a template-switch adaptor with 12 random nucleotides. TCRdb called the 5' RACE reads again in MiXCR, with one record for every CDR3 protein. The sample includes around 1,100,000 distinct CDR3 sequences, around two fifths of them seen just once.

The source is a man younger than 35 in good health. The chain combines TRBV11-3 with TRBJ2-3; tentatively, D is TRBD2 (5 bases). The sample taken for sequencing was blood. The CDR3 sequence: CASSLGGGGLTDTQYF. The CDR3 nucleotides are TGTGCCAGCAGCTTAGGCGGCGGAGGCCTCACAGATACGCAGTATTTT.